This entry features one T cell receptor (beta chain) sequence. As processed by the authors: Estimation of nucleated cell counts relied on the amplification of reference gene primers. This table comes from immunoSEQ multiplex PCR, and its TCRdb copy is limited to in-frame clones, with some not included. D and trimming come from the DNA, and the V and J calls and clone size come from that table. The sample has around 250,000 clones, 80% to 90% seen once; the top ten hold 1.5% to 2%. Residents of 24 US areas, aged about 18 to 95 years, made up the participants. Per germline, CDR1 MNHNY and CDR2 SVGAGI (reference sequence). Germline trimming cut 4 bases from V and 0 bases from J; bases unmatched to any gene: 3. CDR3 length: 15 amino acids. The data were taken from a study of blood T cell repertoires in COVID-19. Turning to the study itself: Samples representing acute and convalescent COVID-19 were sourced from the United States, Italy and Spain.

This chain joins TRBV6-6 and TRBJ2-7; 10 nucleotides line up with TRBD1. The TCR originated in a woman aged 50 to 60 who had recovered from COVID-19. The sample was PBMCs or T cells enriched from blood (not recorded which). In DNA, the CDR3 is TGTGCCAGCAGTTGGGGACAGGGGAGCTCCTACGAGCAGTACTTC. It codes for CASSWGQGSSYEQYF.